Each of the 26 T cell receptor beta chains below was sequenced from the same sample in a study of blood T cell repertoires in COVID-19. Libraries were prepared by immunoSEQ multiplex PCR; TCRdb keeps only in-frame clonotypes and omits some of them. The sample has under 40,000 clones; over 90% are singletons. The specimen sequenced was peripheral blood. The receptors originated from a human donor in a cohort sampled during active COVID-19.

This rearrangement joins TRBV7-9 to TRBJ2-2; D is ambiguous. Deletions cut 3 bases from V and 0 bases from J, with 11 bases between. CDR1 is SEHNR and CDR2 is FQNEAQ in the germline V gene (reference sequence). This CDR3 is 16 amino acids long. In DNA, the CDR3 is TGTGCCAGCAGCTTTCTGGCTAGTGCGAACACCGGGGAGCTGTTTTTT. It is translated as CASSFLASANTGELFF. Based on the CDR3 plus reference TRBV7-9 and TRBJ2-2, the full variable domain is DTGVSQNPRHKITKRGQNVTFRCDPISEHNRLYWYRQTLGQGPEFLTYFQNEAQLEKSRLLSDRFSAERPKGSFSTLEIQRTEQGDSAMYLCASSFLASANTGELFFGEGSRLTVL.

The chain joins TRBV7-6 to TRBJ2-3; 7 bases agree with TRBD2. This CDR3 has 15 amino acids. After removal of 1 base from V and 2 bases from J, the junction contained 3 bases not matched to a gene. CDR1 and CDR2 (germline): SGHVS, FNYEAQ. CDR3 in DNA: TGTGCCAGCAGCTTAGGAGCGGGGCCCACAGATACGCAGTATTTT. Residues: CASSLGAGPTDTQYF.

This chain links TRBV5-6 with TRBJ2-1, with 10 bases matching TRBD2. V lost 3 bases to trimming and J lost 0 bases; unmatched junction nucleotides: 3. The CDR3 covers 16 residues. The germline gives CDR1 SGHDT, CDR2 YYEEEE. As DNA, the CDR3 is TGTGCCAGCAGCTGGGGACTAGCGACCTCCTACAATGAGCAGTTCTTC. Encoded protein: CASSWGLATSYNEQFF.

The rearrangement uses TRBV7-2 and TRBJ1-5; a weak D match, TRBD1 (5 bases). The CDR3 sequence is 14 residues long. V was trimmed by 5 bases and J by 5 bases, leaving 13 bases between them. Germline V gene lookup returns CDR1 SGHTA and CDR2 FQGNSA. CDR3 residues: CASSRTRGDQPQHF. The DNA for the CDR3 is TGTGCCAGCAGCAGAACGCGGGGGGATCAGCCCCAGCATTTT.

This rearrangement joins TRBV5-6 to TRBJ2-3; D remains ambiguous. Germline V lookup: CDR1 SGHDT, CDR2 YYEEEE. The CDR3 has 14 amino acids. The ends were cut back, 1 base at V and 0 bases at J, with 6 bases in the middle. CDR3 sequence (DNA): TGTGCCAGCAGCTTGTCCCCTAGCACAGATACGCAGTATTTT. Amino acid sequence: CASSLSPSTDTQYF.

The V and J genes are TRBV2 and TRBJ2-5; 11 bases are a match to TRBD2. The trim removed 4 bases at V and 5 bases at J, leaving 6 bases unmatched. This CDR3 has 15 residues. Germline CDR1 and CDR2: SNHLY and FYNNEI. CDR3 protein: CASSGLAGSYETQYF. CDR3 coding DNA: TGTGCCAGCAGTGGACTAGCGGGGAGTTATGAGACCCAGTACTTC.

J is TRBJ1-1 and V is TRBV27, with TRBD1 identical over 7 bases. From germline, CDR1 is MNHEY and CDR2 SMNVEV (reference sequence). J gave up 5 bases and V 6 bases, and 9 bases lay outside the gene matches. The length of the CDR3 is 14 residues. The CDR3 sequence: CASSLKGAQTEAFF. The DNA for the CDR3 is TGTGCCAGCAGCTTAAAGGGGGCTCAAACTGAAGCTTTCTTT.

This sequence joins TRBV5-4 and TRBJ2-1; 7 nucleotides line up with TRBD2. CDR1 is SGHNT and CDR2 is YYREEE in the germline V gene (reference sequence). V was clipped by 3 bases and J by 8 bases; unmatched bases: 5. CDR3 size: 13 residues. CDR3 coding DNA: TGTGCCAGCAGCTCGACTAGCCCCGATGAGCAGTTCTTC. Translated: CASSSTSPDEQFF.

This clone was detected only a few times. This sequence joins TRBV28 and TRBJ2-5; the D gene is possibly TRBD1 (5 bases). Between the trimmed V and J ends, which lost 4 bases and 3 bases, there was a span of 9 bases. The germline gives CDR1 MDHEN, CDR2 SYDVKM. The CDR3 covers 13 residues. The CDR3 coding sequence is TGTGCCAGCAGTTCGACAGATAAAGAGACCCAGTACTTC. It yields the protein CASSSTDKETQYF.

V usage is TRBV6-5 and J usage is TRBJ1-2; 7 bases are shared with TRBD1. The ends lost 5 bases at V and 1 base at J; junction bases unmatched: 7. The CDR3 length is 15 residues. CDR1 MNHEY and CDR2 SVGAGI come from the germline V gene. The CDR3 loop reads CASSRQGADNYGYTF. The CDR3, as DNA: TGTGCCAGCAGTCGACAGGGAGCCGATAACTATGGCTACACCTTC.

V and J are TRBV10-2 and TRBJ2-1, with TRBD2 matching over 10 bases. The junction had 7 bases not matched to a gene; V was cut back by 4 bases and J by 4 bases. The CDR3 length is 16 residues. Germline V gene sequence: CDR1 WSHSY, CDR2 SAAADI. In nucleotides, the CDR3 is TGCGCCAGCAGTGGATGGGGTAGCGGGGGGTACAATGAGCAGTTCTTC. Translating it yields CASSGWGSGGYNEQFF.

The CDR3 coding sequence is TGTGCCAGCAGCTTAGCGCGGTCAGCCCAGGGGGAAGCTTTCTTT. Translated: CASSLARSAQGEAFF. The chain employs TRBV7-8 and TRBJ1-1; D perhaps matches TRBD1 (6 bases). Germline V gene sequence: CDR1 SGHVS, CDR2 FQNEAQ. The V end was cut by 0 bases, the J end by 8 bases, with 16 bases between. The CDR3 runs to 15 residues.

The chain uses TRBV5-4 and TRBJ1-3; 7 bases align to TRBD1. The V and J ends lost 4 bases and 0 bases, in that order; junction bases with no gene match: 4. The CDR3 is 15 amino acids. Germline lookup yields CDR1 SGHNT and CDR2 YYREEE (reference sequence). The CDR3 region is CASSNQGVSGNTIYF. CDR3 DNA sequence: TGTGCCAGCAGCAACCAGGGGGTCTCTGGAAACACCATATATTTT.

The chain joins TRBV30 to TRBJ2-7, with TRBD1 as a possible D gene (6 bases). This CDR3 contains 13 residues. Trimming removed 2 bases from V and 5 bases from J, with 13 bases in between. Germline loops: CDR1 GTSNPN, CDR2 SVGIG (reference sequence). CDR3 coding DNA: TGTGCCTGGAGTCCTCACAGGGTGGACGAGCAGTACTTC. Its protein product is CAWSPHRVDEQYF.

Only one count was recorded for this clone. The V gene is TRBV6-5, the J gene TRBJ1-4, with a weak D call TRBD1 (6 bases). Germline V gene data show CDR1 as MNHEY and CDR2 as SVGAGI. Trimming removed 3 bases at V and 7 bases at J, with 12 bases between. The CDR3 sequence is 14 residues long. In DNA, the CDR3 is TGTGCCAGCAGTTATCAGGGGTATGGTGAAAAACTGTTTTTT. Its translation: CASSYQGYGEKLFF.

The chain recombines TRBV7-3 with TRBJ1-2; possible D gene TRBD1, 6 bases. The CDR3 is 12 amino acids. Per the germline V gene, CDR1 is SGHTA and CDR2 is FQGTGA. Deletions cut 5 bases from V and 8 bases from J, with 12 bases between. CDR3 sequence: CASSPRGGGYTF. The DNA of the CDR3 is TGTGCCAGCAGCCCCAGGGGCGGGGGCTACACCTTC.

The sample holds one count of this clone. The J gene is TRBJ2-2, the V gene TRBV5-1; 12 bases agree with TRBD2. CDR3 length: 17 amino acids. J lost 2 bases, V lost 4 bases, and 6 bases had no gene match. Germline V gives CDR1 SGHRS, CDR2 YFSETQ. Here the CDR3 reads CASSRTGLAGNTGELFF. CDR3 DNA: TGCGCCAGCAGCCGCACTGGACTAGCGGGAAACACCGGGGAGCTGTTTTTT. Based on the CDR3 plus reference TRBV5-1 and TRBJ2-2, the full variable domain is KAGVTQTPRYLIKTRGQQVTLSCSPISGHRSVSWYQQTPGQGLQFLFEYFSETQRNKGNFPGRFSGRQFSNSRSEMNVSTLELGDSALYLCASSRTGLAGNTGELFFGEGSRLTVL.

This clone occurred once. The V and J genes are TRBV18 and TRBJ2-5; TRBD1 is a possible D gene (5 bases). CDR3 length: 13 amino acids. Germline CDR1 KGHSH, CDR2 LQKENI. Deletions cut 2 bases from V and 3 bases from J, with 7 bases between. Here the CDR3 reads CASSPGAKETQYF. CDR3 bases: TGTGCCAGCTCACCAGGGGCAAAAGAGACCCAGTACTTC.

The chain has TRBV7-8 and TRBJ2-7; perhaps TRBD1 as D (5 bases). Per the germline V gene, CDR1 is SGHVS and CDR2 is FQNEAQ. The CDR3 sequence is 14 residues long. The V end lost 0 bases, the J end lost 3 bases, and 9 bases lay between the germline ends. In nucleotides, the CDR3 is TGTGCCAGCAGCTTAGCGGGGCCCAACTACGAGCAGTACTTC. Its protein is CASSLAGPNYEQYF.

This chain links TRBV27 with TRBJ2-3; TRBD2 matches 8 bases. The CDR3 contains 12 residues. Germline V CDR1 and CDR2: MNHEY, SMNVEV (reference sequence). J gave up 7 bases and V 7 bases, and 4 bases lay outside the gene matches. CDR3 DNA sequence: TGTGCCAGCAAACGGGAGGGGTATACGCAGTATTTT. Its protein product is CASKREGYTQYF.

The chain is built from TRBV6-2 or TRBV6-3 and TRBJ1-2; 7 nucleotides agree with TRBD1. Germline CDR1 is MNHEY and CDR2 is SVGEGT. This CDR3 has 16 amino acids. Trimming at V came to 5 bases and at J to 5 bases, leaving 14 bases not matched to a gene. CDR3 sequence: CASSPGTALSWYGYTF. The CDR3 bases are TGTGCCAGCAGTCCCGGGACAGCCCTGTCGTGGTATGGCTACACCTTC.

This chain links TRBV29-1 with TRBJ1-1, with D possibly matching TRBD1 (5 bases). Germline V gene sequence: CDR1 SQVTM, CDR2 ANQGSEA. The length of the CDR3 is 12 residues. This chain's CDR3 is CSWGMMNTEAFF. The DNA for the CDR3 is TGCAGTTGGGGCATGATGAACACTGAAGCTTTCTTT.

The V gene is TRBV28, the J gene TRBJ1-5; D is possibly TRBD1 (5 bases). Trimming shortened V by 3 bases and J by 1 base, and 13 bases separated the two germline ends. This CDR3 has 16 amino acids. Germline loops: CDR1 MDHEN, CDR2 SYDVKM. For the CDR3, the DNA is TGTGCCAGCAGTTTGATTGGAGGGGCGAGCAATCAGCCCCAGCATTTT. This gives the protein CASSLIGGASNQPQHF.

The V call is TRBV27, the J call TRBJ1-5; the D gene is possibly TRBD1 (6 bases). CDR3 length: 14 residues. V lost 5 bases to trimming and J lost 5 bases, with 13 bases between them. The germline gives CDR1 MNHEY, CDR2 SMNVEV (reference sequence). The DNA for the CDR3 is TGTGCCAGCAGTCCCGGACAGCCTTATCAGCCCCAGCATTTT. It is translated as CASSPGQPYQPQHF.

The V gene is TRBV15, the J gene TRBJ1-1; 9 bases map to TRBD1. This CDR3 has 15 residues. Germline CDR1 is LNHNV and CDR2 is YYDKDF (reference sequence). V lost 6 bases and J lost 0; bases outside the gene matches: 5. The chain's CDR3 is CATSTGGGMNTEAFF. For the CDR3, the DNA is TGTGCCACCAGTACAGGGGGCGGTATGAACACTGAAGCTTTCTTT.

The chain has TRBV27 and TRBJ2-2, with D perhaps TRBD2 (6 bases). Trimming removed 6 bases at V and 3 bases at J, with 14 bases between. CDR1 and CDR2 (germline): MNHEY, SMNVEV (reference sequence). The CDR3 has 15 residues. The DNA for the CDR3 is TGTGCCAGCAGGACACTAGCAACCTACACCGGGGAGCTGTTTTTT. It specifies CASRTLATYTGELFF.